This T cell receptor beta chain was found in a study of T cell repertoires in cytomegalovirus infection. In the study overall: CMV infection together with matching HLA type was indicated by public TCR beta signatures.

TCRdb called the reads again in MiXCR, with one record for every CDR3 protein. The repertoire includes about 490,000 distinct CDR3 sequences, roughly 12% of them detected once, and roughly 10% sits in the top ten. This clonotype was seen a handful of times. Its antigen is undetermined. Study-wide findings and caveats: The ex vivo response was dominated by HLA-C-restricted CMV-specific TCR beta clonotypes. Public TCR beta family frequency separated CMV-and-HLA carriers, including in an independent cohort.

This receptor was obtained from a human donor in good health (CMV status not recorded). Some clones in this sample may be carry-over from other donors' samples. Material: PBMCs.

CDR3 residues: CASSSQGGGAFF. CDR3 DNA: TGTGCCAGCAGTTCCCAGGGCGGGGGAGCTTTCTTT. The chain links TRBV6-5 to TRBJ1-1; D may be TRBD1 (5 bases). V was shortened by 4 bases and J by 10 bases, with 13 bases between the two germline ends. Germline V gene lookup returns CDR1 MNHEY and CDR2 SVGAGI. The CDR3 length is 12 residues.